This T cell receptor (beta chain) was sequenced in a study of cytomegalovirus exposure and HLA in healthy donors. Notes on the study in general: A later analysis reported that several of the most significant clusters appeared to be linked to common viral pathogens, among them Epstein-Barr virus. Productive rates of about 87% or about 30% were seen for most TCR beta V segments in an earlier analysis.

With 60 Vbeta and 13 Jbeta primers, the PCR was carried out. TCRdb's table, derived via immunoSEQ multiplex PCR, lists solely in-frame clones and lacks some. The table lists approximately 110,000 clones, over 70% of them singletons. J gave up 6 bases and V 4 bases, and 4 bases lay outside the gene matches. The length of the CDR3 is 15 residues. Germline CDR1 SGHKS, CDR2 YYEKEE (reference sequence). For this clone: Antigen specificity is unknown.

This chain uses TRBV5-5 with TRBJ2-1; 13 bases are a match to TRBD2. Sequencing was done on a sample of PBMCs. The source is a male donor in good health and CMV-seronegative. CDR3 in DNA: TGTGCCAGCAGCCGGGGACTAGCGGGGCCCAATGAGCAGTTCTTC. Protein product: CASSRGLAGPNEQFF.